Shown below are 20 T cell receptor beta chains from a single sample sequenced in a study of blood T cell repertoires in COVID-19. This table comes from immunoSEQ multiplex PCR, and its TCRdb copy is limited to in-frame clones, with some not included. The repertoire holds under 300,000 clones, with nearly 90% as singletons. The specimen was peripheral blood. The origin of the receptors is a woman in her forties who had recovered from COVID-19.

The J gene is TRBJ1-6, the V gene TRBV14, with D maybe TRBD1 (5 bases). CDR3 size: 18 residues. Germline lookup yields CDR1 SGHDN and CDR2 FVKESK. The germline V and J ends were trimmed by 0 bases and 10 bases, with 22 bases remaining between them. The CDR3 nucleotides read TGTGCCAGCAGCCAAGATGTAGGAGGGGTGCGACCCTGGTCACCCCTCCACTTT. Its protein product is CASSQDVGGVRPWSPLHF.

The genes are TRBV9 and TRBJ1-6, with D maybe TRBD1 (6 bases). V was trimmed by 0 bases and J by 7 bases, leaving 8 bases between them. Germline CDR1 is SGDLS and CDR2 is YYNGEE. This CDR3 has 14 amino acids. The CDR3 here is CASSVGQENSPLHF. The CDR3 DNA reads TGTGCCAGCAGCGTAGGACAGGAGAATTCACCCCTCCACTTT. The entire variable domain, with the rest obtained from reference TRBV9 and TRBJ1-6, is as follows: DSGVTQTPKHLITATGQRVTLRCSPRSGDLSVYWYQQSLDQGLQFLIQYYNGEERAKGNILERFSAQQFPDLHSELNLSSLELGDSALYFCASSVGQENSPLHFGNGTRLTVT.

This chain joins TRBV5-6 and TRBJ2-7; D gene unclear. Trimming took off 2 bases at V and 3 bases at J, with 12 bases between the two ends. Germline CDR1 and CDR2: SGHDT and YYEEEE. This CDR3 has 14 residues. The CDR3 loop is CASSLQGGSYEQYF. The CDR3 DNA reads as TGTGCCAGCAGCTTACAAGGCGGTAGCTACGAGCAGTACTTC.

V gene TRBV11-1 combines with J gene TRBJ1-2; tentatively, D is TRBD1 (6 bases). The V and J ends lost 6 bases and 0 bases respectively, with 11 bases between them. The CDR3 extends over 14 amino acids. Germline V CDR1 and CDR2: SGHAT, FQDESV (reference sequence). The CDR3 sequence is CASSNWDTNYGYTF. The CDR3 nucleotides read TGTGCCAGCAGTAATTGGGACACTAACTATGGCTACACCTTC.

In regard to this clone: Other DNA sequences within the sample encode an identical CDR3. This chain links TRBV19 with TRBJ1-4; 7 bases match TRBD1. The ends lost 9 bases at V and 3 bases at J; junction bases unmatched: 7. Germline-derived CDR1 and CDR2 are LNHDA and SQIVND (reference sequence). There are 14 residues in the CDR3. CDR3 sequence: CASRPGQPNEKLFF. The CDR3 DNA follows: TGTGCCAGCCGACCGGGACAGCCTAATGAAAAACTGTTTTTT.

The rearrangement links TRBV15 to TRBJ1-2; D call uncertain. Germline-derived CDR1 and CDR2 are LNHNV and YYDKDF (reference sequence). The germline V and J ends were trimmed by 0 bases and 0 bases, with 11 bases remaining between them. CDR3 length: 16 amino acids. CDR3 protein: CATSRDLRAANYGYTF. For the CDR3, the DNA is TGTGCCACCAGCAGAGATCTGCGGGCAGCTAACTATGGCTACACCTTC.

The V call is TRBV6-1, the J call TRBJ1-1; D perhaps matches TRBD1 (5 bases). The CDR3 runs 11 residues. Germline assignment: CDR1 MNHNS and CDR2 SASEGT. The ends were cut back, 2 bases at V and 7 bases at J, with 5 bases in the middle. The chain's CDR3 is CASSETGEAFF. As DNA, the CDR3 is TGTGCCAGCAGTGAAACAGGTGAAGCTTTCTTT.

The rearrangement uses TRBV5-8 and TRBJ2-7, with D perhaps matching TRBD2 (6 bases). This CDR3 has 15 amino acids. CDR1 is SGHTS and CDR2 is YDEGEE in the germline V gene. V was pared by 0 bases and J by 0 bases, with 10 bases between. The CDR3 spells CASSLEGLSSYEQYF. For the CDR3, the DNA is TGTGCCAGCAGCTTGGAGGGACTTTCCTCCTACGAGCAGTACTTC.

The gene calls are TRBV27 and TRBJ2-7; 8 bases fit TRBD2. Looked up from germline, CDR1 is MNHEY and CDR2 is SMNVEV (reference sequence). Trimming cost V 5 bases and J 2 bases; bases outside gene matches: 11. This CDR3 region has 16 residues. The CDR3 DNA is TGTGCCAGCAGTCCCCCCCGGGGGGGTTTAACCTACGAGCAGTACTTC. Translated: CASSPPRGGLTYEQYF.

The chain combines TRBV27 with TRBJ1-2; TRBD1 aligns across 8 bases. This CDR3 is built from 15 residues. J was trimmed by 3 bases and V by 4 bases; bases with no gene match: 7. Germline loops: CDR1 MNHEY, CDR2 SMNVEV (reference sequence). For the CDR3, the DNA is TGTGCCAGCAGTTCCCATATGACAGGGGACTATGGCTACACCTTC. This translates into CASSSHMTGDYGYTF.

This clone was recorded a few times. The chain combines TRBV4-2 with TRBJ1-2; possibly TRBD1 for D (5 bases). The ends were cut back, 0 bases at V and 4 bases at J, with 12 bases in the middle. The CDR3 loop spans 15 amino acids. CDR1 and CDR2 from the germline V gene are LGHNA and YNFKEQ. CDR3 coding DNA: TGTGCCAGCAGCCAAGAGGGCAGCGGGGGCTATGGCTACACCTTC. This encodes CASSQEGSGGYGYTF.

This rearrangement joins TRBV15 to TRBJ2-3; possibly TRBD2 for D (7 bases). From germline, CDR1 is LNHNV and CDR2 YYDKDF (reference sequence). The CDR3 runs 15 residues. V lost 3 bases and J lost 6, with 16 bases in between. The CDR3 loop is CATSREGGEYDTQYF. As DNA, the CDR3 is TGTGCCACCAGCAGGGAAGGGGGGGAGTATGATACGCAGTATTTT.

This clone was found a few times. The chain recombines TRBV19 with TRBJ2-3, with 7 nucleotides matching TRBD2. CDR3 length equals 15 residues. With 5 bases clipped from V and 3 bases from J, the junction kept 8 bases outside the gene matches. Germline lookup yields CDR1 LNHDA and CDR2 SQIVND (reference sequence). The CDR3 bases are TGTGCCAGTAGTCGGTGGAGCGGGACTACAGATACGCAGTATTTT. Translating it yields CASSRWSGTTDTQYF.

The rearrangement joins TRBV27 to TRBJ1-6, with no clear D. The CDR3 extends over 14 amino acids. The V gene's germline CDR1 is MNHEY and CDR2 SMNVEV (reference sequence). The V gene lost 2 bases and the J gene lost 0 bases, with 2 bases spanning the gap. The CDR3 nucleotides read TGTGCCAGCAGTTTACGCTCCTATAATTCACCCCTCCACTTT. It codes for CASSLRSYNSPLHF.

This chain uses TRBV19 with TRBJ2-3, with D tentatively TRBD2 (7 bases). The V and J ends lost 7 bases and 2 bases respectively, with 19 bases between them. CDR3 length: 16 amino acids. The germline gives CDR1 LNHDA, CDR2 SQIVND (reference sequence). The CDR3 region is CASTQSGGGLTDTQYF. CDR3 nucleotide sequence: TGTGCCAGTACACAGAGTGGGGGGGGCCTCACAGATACGCAGTATTTT.

Of note for this clone: One end of the junction fails to match germline, which may point to a read error. The chain combines TRBV3-1 (or the pseudogene TRBV3-2) with TRBJ2-7; 14 bases are a match to TRBD2. The CDR3 loop spans 13 amino acids. Germline loops: CDR1 LGHDT, CDR2 YNNKEL (reference sequence). The CDR3 loop reads CASSQGLAGGISF. DNA of the CDR3: TGTGCCAGCAGCCAAGGACTAGCGGGAGGGATCTCCTTC.

The rearrangement uses TRBV2 and TRBJ2-5, with 8 bases that match TRBD1. The CDR3 is 14 amino acids. The trim removed 8 bases at V and 1 base at J, leaving 6 bases unmatched. From germline, CDR1 is SNHLY and CDR2 FYNNEI. Here the CDR3 reads CASVSDRGQETQYF. DNA for the CDR3: TGTGCCAGCGTATCCGACAGGGGCCAAGAGACCCAGTACTTC. The complete variable domain, with remaining parts taken from reference TRBV2 and TRBJ2-5, reads EPEVTQTPSHQVTQMGQEVILRCVPISNHLYFYWYRQILGQKVEFLVSFYNNEISEKSEIFDDQFSVERPDGSNFTLKIRSTKLEDSAMYFCASVSDRGQETQYFGPGTRLLVL.

The chain has TRBV6-2 or TRBV6-3 and TRBJ2-2, with 7 bases that match TRBD1. V dropped 2 bases and J dropped 2; count of bases not matched to a gene: 11. Germline loops: CDR1 MNHEY, CDR2 SVGEGT. This CDR3 has 18 residues. This chain's CDR3 is CASSYGRLRTGNTGELFF. The DNA for the CDR3 is TGTGCCAGCAGTTACGGAAGGCTCAGGACAGGAAACACCGGGGAGCTGTTTTTT.

The chain has TRBV9 and TRBJ2-2, with 7 bases that match TRBD2. Trimming removed 0 bases from V and 4 bases from J; junction bases left unmatched: 6. The CDR3 has 16 residues. CDR1 SGDLS and CDR2 YYNGEE come from the germline V gene. The chain's CDR3 is CASSVGKRDGTGELFF. CDR3 DNA: TGTGCCAGCAGCGTAGGGAAGCGGGACGGCACCGGGGAGCTGTTTTTT.

In its sample, this clone was seen a few times. The J gene is TRBJ2-1, the V gene TRBV14; 10 bases are a match to TRBD1. V lost 3 bases and J lost 7; bases outside the gene matches: 6. Germline CDR1 and CDR2: SGHDN and FVKESK. CDR3 length: 15 amino acids. CDR3 amino acids: CASSHRDRGVNEQFF. The CDR3 DNA follows: TGTGCCAGCAGCCACCGGGACAGGGGAGTGAATGAGCAGTTCTTC.